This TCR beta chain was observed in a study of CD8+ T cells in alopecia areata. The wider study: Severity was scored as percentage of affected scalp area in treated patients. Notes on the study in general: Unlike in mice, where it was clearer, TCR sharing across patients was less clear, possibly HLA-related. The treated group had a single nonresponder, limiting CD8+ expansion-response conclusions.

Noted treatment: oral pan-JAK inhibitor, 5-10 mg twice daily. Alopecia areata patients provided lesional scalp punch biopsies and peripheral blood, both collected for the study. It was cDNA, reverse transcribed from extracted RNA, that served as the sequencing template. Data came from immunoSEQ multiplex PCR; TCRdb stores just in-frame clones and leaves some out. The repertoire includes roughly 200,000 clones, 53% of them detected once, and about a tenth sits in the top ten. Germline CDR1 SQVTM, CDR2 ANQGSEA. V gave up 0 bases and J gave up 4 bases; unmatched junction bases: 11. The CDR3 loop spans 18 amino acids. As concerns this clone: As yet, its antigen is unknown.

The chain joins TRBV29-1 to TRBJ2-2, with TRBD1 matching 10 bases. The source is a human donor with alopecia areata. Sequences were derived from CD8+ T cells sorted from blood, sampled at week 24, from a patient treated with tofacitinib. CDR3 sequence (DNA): TGCAGCGTTGAAGATCCCGGACAGGGGGTTGTTGGCACCGGGGAGCTGTTTTTT. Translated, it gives CSVEDPGQGVVGTGELFF.